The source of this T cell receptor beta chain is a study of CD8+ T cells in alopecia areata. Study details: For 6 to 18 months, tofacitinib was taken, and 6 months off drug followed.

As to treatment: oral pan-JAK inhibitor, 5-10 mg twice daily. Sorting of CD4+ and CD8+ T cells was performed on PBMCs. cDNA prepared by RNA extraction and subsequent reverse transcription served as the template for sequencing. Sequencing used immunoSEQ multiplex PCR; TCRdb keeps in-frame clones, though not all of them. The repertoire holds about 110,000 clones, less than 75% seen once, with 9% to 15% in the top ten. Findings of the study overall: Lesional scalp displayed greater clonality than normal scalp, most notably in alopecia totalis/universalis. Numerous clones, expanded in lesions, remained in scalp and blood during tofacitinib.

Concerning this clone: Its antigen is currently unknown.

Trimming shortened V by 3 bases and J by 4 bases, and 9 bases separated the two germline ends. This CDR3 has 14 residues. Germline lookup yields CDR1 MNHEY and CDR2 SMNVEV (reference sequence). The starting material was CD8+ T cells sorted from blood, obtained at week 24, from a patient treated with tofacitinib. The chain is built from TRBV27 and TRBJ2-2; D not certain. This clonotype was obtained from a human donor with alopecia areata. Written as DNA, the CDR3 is TGTGCCAGCAGTTTTGTGGACCTCACCGGGGAGCTGTTTTTT. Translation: CASSFVDLTGELFF.